Shown below are 22 T cell receptor beta chains from a single sample sequenced in a study of T cells after yellow fever vaccination. TCRdb analysed the 5' RACE reads with MiXCR anew, one entry per CDR3 protein. The sample has 450,000 to 650,000 distinct CDR3 sequences; roughly a fifth are singletons. Material: PBMCs, obtained about 20 days after the first yellow fever vaccination. Receptors originate from a man between 18 and 35 years old who received the YFV17D yellow fever vaccine.

Only a few counts were recorded for this clonotype. This chain links TRBV11-2 with TRBJ2-2; TRBD1 agrees at 7 bases. Germline V CDR1 and CDR2: SGHAT, FQNNGV. V lost 5 bases, J lost 3 bases, and 6 bases stayed unmatched. The CDR3 runs to 15 residues. In DNA, the CDR3 is TGTGCCAGCAGCGGCACACAGGGGTACACCGGGGAGCTGTTTTTT. This translates into CASSGTQGYTGELFF.

This chain uses TRBV20-1 with TRBJ2-7, with D possibly being TRBD2 (7 bases). V was pared by 0 bases and J by 3 bases, with 15 bases between. The CDR3 consists of 15 residues. Germline CDR1 DFQATT, CDR2 SNEGSKA (reference sequence). CDR3 DNA: TGCAGTGCTAGAGATCCTGGCGGGGGCCTCTACGAGCAGTACTTC. Protein: CSARDPGGGLYEQYF.

The chain combines TRBV6-2 or TRBV6-3 with TRBJ2-3; TRBD1 is a possible D gene (5 bases). The germline V gene encodes CDR1 MNHEY and CDR2 SVGEGT. V was trimmed by 8 bases and J by 10 bases, leaving 16 bases between them. The CDR3 covers 12 residues. The CDR3 reads CASSQGAAPQYF. The CDR3 DNA reads as TGTGCCAGCTCCCAAGGGGCCGCGCCGCAGTATTTT.

In this sample, this clonotype turned up a few times. This chain uses TRBV7-9 with TRBJ2-1; D is uncertain. The V end lost 1 base, the J end lost 9 bases, and 7 bases lay between the germline ends. Per germline, CDR1 SEHNR and CDR2 FQNEAQ (reference sequence). This CDR3 contains 12 residues. The CDR3 DNA follows: TGTGCCAGCAGCTTAGAAGGTAGTGAGCAGTTCTTC. This encodes CASSLEGSEQFF.

DNA of the CDR3: TGTGCCAGCCAGCGACAGTACAATGAGCAGTTCTTC. This encodes CASQRQYNEQFF. The rearrangement links TRBV12-3 or TRBV12-4 to TRBJ2-1; a weak D match, TRBD1 (5 bases). CDR3 length equals 12 residues. Trimming pared 8 bases from V and 4 bases from J, leaving 9 bases between.

This clonotype was recorded a few times. The rearrangement links TRBV5-4 to TRBJ2-3; D remains ambiguous. CDR1 and CDR2 from the germline V gene are SGHNT and YYREEE (reference sequence). V was trimmed by 6 bases and J by 2 bases, leaving 7 bases between them. The CDR3 is 12 amino acids. The CDR3, as DNA: TGTGCCAGCACCGCAAACACAGATACGCAGTATTTT. Its translation: CASTANTDTQYF.

This clonotype was seen only a few times. The V call is TRBV7-3, the J call TRBJ2-3, with TRBD1 matching over 8 bases. After removal of 0 bases from V and 6 bases from J, the junction contained 5 bases not matched to a gene. Germline V CDR1 and CDR2: SGHTA, FQGTGA. This CDR3 spans 15 amino acids. CDR3: CASSLTSDRDDTQYF. The CDR3 bases are TGTGCCAGCAGCTTAACATCGGACAGGGACGATACGCAGTATTTT.

In its sample, this clonotype was seen a few times. The V call is TRBV4-2, the J call TRBJ1-1, with 7 bases that match TRBD1. V shed 0 bases and J 4 bases; nucleotides not matched to a gene: 5. Germline V gene sequence: CDR1 LGHNA, CDR2 YNFKEQ. This CDR3 is 15 amino acids long. CDR3 loop: CASSQEQGITTEAFF. Written as DNA, the CDR3 is TGTGCCAGCAGCCAAGAACAGGGGATTACCACTGAAGCTTTCTTT.

This clonotype came up a few times. The chain links TRBV29-1 to TRBJ2-1; no firm D call. The germline gives CDR1 SQVTM, CDR2 ANQGSEA. The CDR3 contains 16 residues. V lost 6 bases and J 0 bases, leaving 18 bases between the germline ends. The CDR3 is CSVDETDESSYNEQFF. Here the CDR3 DNA reads TGCAGCGTCGACGAGACGGACGAGAGCTCCTACAATGAGCAGTTCTTC.

This clonotype was recorded a few times. The chain links TRBV5-6 to TRBJ2-7; no firm D call. Deletions cut 0 bases from V and 1 base from J, with 8 bases between. The CDR3 is 14 amino acids. CDR1 SGHDT and CDR2 YYEEEE come from the germline V gene. The CDR3 sequence is CASSLGMYSYEQYF. CDR3 DNA: TGTGCCAGCAGCTTGGGAATGTATTCCTACGAGCAGTACTTC.

V and J are TRBV14 and TRBJ2-2; D unresolved. The ends were cut back, 3 bases at V and 9 bases at J, with 5 bases in the middle. Germline V gene lookup returns CDR1 SGHDN and CDR2 FVKESK. The CDR3 has 11 residues. This CDR3 is CASSQFRELFF. The CDR3, as DNA: TGTGCCAGCAGCCAGTTCAGGGAGCTGTTTTTT.

This rearrangement joins TRBV25-1 to TRBJ1-1, with D unresolved. The length of the CDR3 is 15 residues. V lost 0 bases and J lost 2, with 10 bases in between. Per the germline V gene, CDR1 is MGHDK and CDR2 is SYGVNS. CDR3 sequence (DNA): TGTGCCAGCAGTGAATATATCGAAGTTAACACTGAAGCTTTCTTT. Protein: CASSEYIEVNTEAFF.

This clonotype has only one observation. The chain links TRBV7-6 to TRBJ2-5, with 8 bases identical to TRBD1. This CDR3 has 15 residues. Germline CDR1 and CDR2: SGHVS and FNYEAQ. V shed 5 bases and J 5 bases; nucleotides not matched to a gene: 10. CDR3 in DNA: TGTGCCAGCAGCGCAGACAGGGGTGTCGGGGAGACCCAGTACTTC. It codes for CASSADRGVGETQYF.

This sequence joins TRBV12-5 and TRBJ1-2, with a weak D call TRBD1 (5 bases). Germline V lookup: CDR1 LGHNT, CDR2 FRNRAP. CDR3 length: 13 amino acids. V shed 7 bases and J shed 4 bases, with 13 bases lying between them. CDR3 sequence reads: CASATWRGYGYTF. In DNA form, the CDR3 reads TGTGCTAGTGCGACCTGGAGGGGCTATGGCTACACCTTC. Together with reference TRBV12-5 and TRBJ1-2, the CDR3 gives the full variable domain: DARVTQTPRHKVTEMGQEVTMRCQPILGHNTVFWYRQTMMQGLELLAYFRNRAPLDDSGMPKDRFSAEMPDATLATLKIQPSEPRDSAVYFCASATWRGYGYTFGSGTRLTVV.

This rearrangement joins TRBV29-1 to TRBJ1-1; TRBD1 is a possible D gene (5 bases). This CDR3 has 12 amino acids. Per the germline V gene, CDR1 is SQVTM and CDR2 is ANQGSEA. Trimming removed 3 bases at V and 5 bases at J, with 10 bases between. CDR3 nucleotides: TGCAGCGTTGAGCGACCAGGGACTGAAGCTTTCTTT. Amino acids: CSVERPGTEAFF.

This clonotype was detected only a few times. The chain employs TRBV18 and TRBJ1-4, with TRBD1 as a possible D gene (6 bases). The CDR3 contains 15 residues. Trimming stripped 2 bases from V and 8 bases from J, with 15 bases between. Looked up from germline, CDR1 is KGHSH and CDR2 is LQKENI. The chain's CDR3 is CASSPLAGTNEKLFF. In DNA, the CDR3 is TGTGCCAGCTCACCATTAGCCGGGACAAACGAAAAACTGTTTTTT.

This clonotype has a handful of counts. The V call is TRBV6-1, the J call TRBJ1-3, with D unresolved. The germline V gene has CDR1 MNHNS and CDR2 SASEGT. The CDR3 sequence is 14 residues long. The V and J ends lost 6 bases and 4 bases respectively, with 13 bases between them. DNA of the CDR3: TGTGCCAGCAGCCGGCAGGTGGCCGGAAACACCATATATTTT. Translating it yields CASSRQVAGNTIYF.

V is TRBV6-6 and J is TRBJ2-1; D unresolved. CDR1 is MNHNY and CDR2 is SVGAGI in the germline V gene (reference sequence). This CDR3 is 12 amino acids long. V gave up 4 bases and J gave up 6 bases, with 7 bases separating them. Here the CDR3 reads CASSSTLNEQFF. In DNA form, the CDR3 reads TGTGCCAGCAGTTCCACGCTCAATGAGCAGTTCTTC.

This clonotype was observed a few times. J is TRBJ2-1 and V is TRBV10-2, with D unresolved. This CDR3 region has 11 residues. V lost 8 bases and J lost 6, with 8 bases in between. CDR1 and CDR2 from the germline V gene are WSHSY and SAAADI. The CDR3 here is CASVFGNEQFF. In DNA, the CDR3 is TGCGCCAGCGTCTTCGGCAATGAGCAGTTCTTC.

There are a few counts of this clonotype. The chain carries TRBV6-1 and TRBJ2-7, with a weak D call TRBD2 (6 bases). Germline assignment: CDR1 MNHNS and CDR2 SASEGT. V lost 0 bases and J 6 bases, leaving 9 bases between the germline ends. The CDR3 contains 13 residues. CDR3 DNA sequence: TGTGCCAGCAGTGAAGCTGGACTACGCGAGCAGTACGTC. It is translated as CASSEAGLREQYV.

This clonotype has just a few counts. V gene TRBV2 combines with J gene TRBJ2-2; TRBD1 or TRBD2 may be the D gene (5 bases each). The V gene lost 7 bases and the J gene lost 6 bases, with 9 bases spanning the gap. The CDR3 runs to 12 residues. CDR1 and CDR2 from the germline V gene are SNHLY and FYNNEI. The CDR3 spells CASTGAPGELFF. The CDR3 DNA reads TGTGCCAGCACCGGGGCCCCCGGGGAGCTGTTTTTT.

This chain joins TRBV3-1 and TRBJ2-2, with D maybe TRBD2 (6 bases). Germline loops: CDR1 LGHDT, CDR2 YNNKEL (reference sequence). Trimming took off 1 base at V and 2 bases at J, with 11 bases between the two ends. The CDR3 length is 16 residues. The CDR3, as DNA: TGTGCCAGCAGCCAAGCACCTAGCGCTAACACCGGGGAGCTGTTTTTT. Protein sequence: CASSQAPSANTGELFF.